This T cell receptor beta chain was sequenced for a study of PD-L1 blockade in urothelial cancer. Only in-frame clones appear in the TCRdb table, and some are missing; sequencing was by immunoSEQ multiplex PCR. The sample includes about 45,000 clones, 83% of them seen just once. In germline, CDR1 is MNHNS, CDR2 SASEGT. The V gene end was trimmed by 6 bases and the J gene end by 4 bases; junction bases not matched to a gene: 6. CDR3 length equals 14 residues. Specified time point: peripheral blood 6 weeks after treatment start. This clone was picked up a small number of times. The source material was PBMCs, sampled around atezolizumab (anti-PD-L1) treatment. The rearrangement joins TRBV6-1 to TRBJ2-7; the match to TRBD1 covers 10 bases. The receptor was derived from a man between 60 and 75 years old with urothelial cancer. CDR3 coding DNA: TGTGCCAGCAGCCGGGACAGGGGATGGTACGAGCAGTACTTC. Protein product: CASSRDRGWYEQYF.